The source of this TCR beta chain is a study of T cell repertoires in cytomegalovirus infection. Study-wide background: Shared public TCR beta signatures pointed to both CMV infection and a matching HLA type.

A word on this clonotype: The antigen is not known.

Overall study results and limits: Ex vivo responses were dominated by HLA-C-restricted CMV-specific TCR beta clonotypes. Cumulative frequency of public TCR beta families picked out carriers of CMV plus the relevant HLA.

MiXCR, applied by TCRdb to the reads, yields one record per CDR3 protein. The repertoire holds about 60,000 distinct CDR3 sequences, with 25% to 40% as singletons. Germline CDR1 and CDR2: MGHRA and YSYEKL. There are 16 residues in the CDR3. V gave up 0 bases and J gave up 4 bases; unmatched junction bases: 4. The sequence came from a human donor in good health (CMV status not recorded). Some clones in this sample may be carry-over from other donors' samples. The chain employs TRBV4-1 and TRBJ2-1, with TRBD2 identical over 9 bases. What was sequenced was PBMCs, sequenced either directly or after in vitro stimulation (not recorded which). The CDR3 loop reads CASSQETSGFYNEQFF. DNA for the CDR3: TGCGCCAGCAGCCAAGAGACTAGCGGCTTTTACAATGAGCAGTTCTTC.